A selection of T cell receptor beta chains follows, all from one sample in a study of blood T cell repertoires in COVID-19. Data came from immunoSEQ multiplex PCR; TCRdb stores just in-frame clones and leaves some out. This table holds 300,000 or so clones, 86% found once. The specimen was peripheral blood. All receptors derive from a woman in her fifties or sixties with acute or convalescent COVID-19. The CDR3 runs from the conserved cysteine through the conserved F or W.

j_gene: TRBJ1-3
v_gene: TRBV3-1/TRBV3-2
CDR3aa: CASSLGVYRNTIYF

j_gene: TRBJ1-2
v_gene: TRBV30
CDR3aa: CAWKGTGQGGYTF

j_gene: TRBJ2-1
v_gene: TRBV28
CDR3aa: CASGKRSSYNEQFF

j_gene: TRBJ1-1
v_gene: TRBV19
CDR3aa: CASSIGDSEAFF

j_gene: TRBJ2-7
v_gene: TRBV7-3
CDR3aa: CASSLFSGSSYEQYF

j_gene: TRBJ1-1
v_gene: TRBV7-9
CDR3aa: CASSLTGTGSMNTEAFF

j_gene: TRBJ2-7
v_gene: TRBV10-3
CDR3aa: CAISERQGAKAYEQYF

j_gene: TRBJ1-1
v_gene: TRBV2
CDR3aa: CASRRDTNTEAFF

j_gene: TRBJ1-4
v_gene: TRBV19
CDR3aa: CAIQDQFGKLFF

j_gene: TRBJ2-7
v_gene: TRBV7-2
CDR3aa: CASSLGGVLAGAGSYEQYF

j_gene: TRBJ1-1
v_gene: TRBV24-1
CDR3aa: CATSDLLGGAFF

j_gene: TRBJ1-4
v_gene: TRBV30
CDR3aa: CAWRLQGAQSNEKLFF

j_gene: TRBJ2-2
v_gene: TRBV28
CDR3aa: CASITFSGSHTGELFF

j_gene: TRBJ2-7
v_gene: TRBV28
CDR3aa: CASPPIDDREMSYEQYF